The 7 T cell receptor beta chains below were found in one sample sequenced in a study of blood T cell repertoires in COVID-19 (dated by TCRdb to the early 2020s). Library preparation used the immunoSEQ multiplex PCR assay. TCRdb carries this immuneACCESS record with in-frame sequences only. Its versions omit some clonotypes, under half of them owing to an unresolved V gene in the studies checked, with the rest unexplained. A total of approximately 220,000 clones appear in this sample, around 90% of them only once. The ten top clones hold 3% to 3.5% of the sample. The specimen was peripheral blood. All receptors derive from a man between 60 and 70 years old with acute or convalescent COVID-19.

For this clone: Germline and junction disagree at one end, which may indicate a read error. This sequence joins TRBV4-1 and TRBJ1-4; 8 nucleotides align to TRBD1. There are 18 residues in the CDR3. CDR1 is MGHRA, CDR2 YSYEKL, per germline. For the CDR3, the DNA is TGCGCCAGCAGCCCCTCGGACAGGGAATTTGAGCCTAAGGAAAAACTGTTTTTT. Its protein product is CASSPSDREFEPKEKLFF.

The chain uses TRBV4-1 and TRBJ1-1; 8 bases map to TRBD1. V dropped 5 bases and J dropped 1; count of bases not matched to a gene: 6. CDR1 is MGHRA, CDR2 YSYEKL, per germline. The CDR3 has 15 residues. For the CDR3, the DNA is TGCGCCAGCAGCTACCCGGGACAGGCGAACACTGAAGCTTTCTTT. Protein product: CASSYPGQANTEAFF.

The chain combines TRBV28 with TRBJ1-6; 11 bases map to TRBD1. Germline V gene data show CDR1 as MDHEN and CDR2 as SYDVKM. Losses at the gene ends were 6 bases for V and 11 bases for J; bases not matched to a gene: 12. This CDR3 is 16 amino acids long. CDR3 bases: TGTGCCAGCAGCTCAACCGGGACAGGGGGTGGAACACCCCTCCACTTT. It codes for CASSSTGTGGGTPLHF.

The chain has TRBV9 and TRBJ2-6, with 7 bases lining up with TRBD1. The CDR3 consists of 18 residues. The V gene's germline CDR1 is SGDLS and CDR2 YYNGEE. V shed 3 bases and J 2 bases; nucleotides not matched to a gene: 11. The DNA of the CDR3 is TGTGCCAGCAGCGGATACAGGGGAGAGGGCACTGGGGCCAACGTCCTGACTTTC. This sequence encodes CASSGYRGEGTGANVLTF.

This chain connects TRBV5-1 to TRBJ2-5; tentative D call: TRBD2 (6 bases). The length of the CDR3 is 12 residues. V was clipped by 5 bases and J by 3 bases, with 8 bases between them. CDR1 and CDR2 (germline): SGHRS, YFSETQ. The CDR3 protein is CASRGEEETQYF. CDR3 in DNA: TGCGCCAGCAGGGGGGAGGAAGAGACCCAGTACTTC.

This chain's CDR3 is CASSTRPGLPAETQYF. The CDR3 DNA sequence: TGCGCCAGCAGCACCCGCCCTGGGCTACCGGCTGAGACCCAGTACTTC. The V and J genes are TRBV5-1 and TRBJ2-5; no clear D. CDR3 length: 16 residues. The V end was cut by 4 bases, the J end by 5 bases, with 21 bases between. The germline gives CDR1 SGHRS, CDR2 YFSETQ.

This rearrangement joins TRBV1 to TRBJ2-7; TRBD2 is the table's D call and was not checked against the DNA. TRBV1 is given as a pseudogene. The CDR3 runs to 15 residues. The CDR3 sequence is CTSSQWRGSPYEQYF. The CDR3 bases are TGCACCAGCAGCCAGTGGCGGGGGTCCCCCTACGAGCAGTACTTC.